A selection of T cell receptor beta chains follows, all from one sample in a study of spatial heterogeneity in lung cancer. TCRdb called the 5' RACE reads again in MiXCR, with one record for every CDR3 protein. This sample has approximately 6,800 distinct CDR3 sequences, with around 11% found just once. This material consisted of lung tumor tissue, taken at surgery. These receptors all stem from a female donor with early-stage non-small cell lung cancer. Each CDR3 is given with its conserved first and last residue. Fields, in order: clone size, J gene, V gene, D gene, CDR3 DNA, CDR3 protein. The D gene is left open where the match is weak. The size of a clone is reported for some rows only, either as once, few or many, or as a class for expanded clones.

>.|TRBJ1-5|TRBV2|TRBD1
TGTGCCAGCAGTGATGCAGGGGGCGAGAGTCAGCCCCAGCATTTT
CASSDAGGESQPQHF
>.|TRBJ2-2|TRBV12-3/TRBV12-4|.
TGTGCCAGCAGTCCCCGGGTCCCACCCACCGGGGAGCTGTTTTTT
CASSPRVPPTGELFF
>medium-sized|TRBJ2-5|TRBV27|.
TGTGCCAGCAGTCCGGTGGGAGAGGAAGAGACCCAGTACTTC
CASSPVGEEETQYF
>medium-sized|TRBJ1-1|TRBV6-2/TRBV6-3|.
TGTGCCAGCAGTTATCTACAGGGGAACACTGAAGCTTTCTTT
CASSYLQGNTEAFF
>few|TRBJ1-4|TRBV7-9|.
TGTGCCAGCAGCTTTAGGGGCTATGAAAAACTGTTTTTT
CASSFRGYEKLFF
>once|TRBJ2-4|TRBV28|TRBD2
TGTGCCAGCAGTTCCATCTCTAGCGGGGGGGCCATAGCCAAAAACATTCAGTACTTC
CASSSISSGGAIAKNIQYF
>few|TRBJ1-1|TRBV6-1|.
TGTGCCAGCAGGTTCTTAACATCTGAAGCTTTCTTT
CASRFLTSEAFF
>.|TRBJ2-7|TRBV29-1|.
TGCAGCGCACGTGACAGCCGGGCTCACGAGCAGTACTTC
CSARDSRAHEQYF
>medium-sized|TRBJ1-2|TRBV7-2|.
TGTGCCAGCAGCTTAGTATCTGGGGCGAACTATGGCTACACCTTC
CASSLVSGANYGYTF
>few|TRBJ2-3|TRBV20-1|TRBD2
TGCAGTGCTCCACTAGCGGGGGGGGGCACAGATACGCAGTATTTT
CSAPLAGGGTDTQYF
>medium-sized|TRBJ2-7|TRBV7-2|TRBD2
TGTGCCAGCAGCTTAGCAGCGGGGGGGCTCTACGAGCAGTACTTC
CASSLAAGGLYEQYF
>many|TRBJ1-4|TRBV7-9|TRBD1
TGTGCCAGCACCTCGACAGGGGCTAATGAAAAACTGTTTTTT
CASTSTGANEKLFF
>large|TRBJ2-7|TRBV4-3|.
TGCGCCAGCAGCCCCGGAATCTCCTACGAGCAGTACTTC
CASSPGISYEQYF
>medium-sized|TRBJ2-1|TRBV5-1|.
TGCGCCAGCAGCTTTCGTACAGTAGGGAACAATGAGCAGTTCTTC
CASSFRTVGNNEQFF
>.|TRBJ2-7|TRBV5-6|.
TGTGCCAGCACGTCTCTCCGGGACATCCGTCCCTACGAGCAGTACTTC
CASTSLRDIRPYEQYF
>few|TRBJ2-7|TRBV5-1|.
TGCGCCAGCAGCTGGGGGCTACGAGCAGTACGCAAAAATTTC
CASSWGLRAVRKNF
>few|TRBJ2-3|TRBV12-3/TRBV12-4|.
TGTGCCAGCAGTTCTCACCCAACTGAAAATACGCAGTATTTT
CASSSHPTENTQYF
>.|TRBJ2-7|TRBV9|TRBD2
TGTGCCAGCAGCCCCGGACTAGCGCCCTACGAGCAGTACTTC
CASSPGLAPYEQYF
>.|TRBJ2-1|TRBV29-1|.
TGCAGCGTTGAGTTTGGGGTCGGGAATGAGCAGTTCTTC
CSVEFGVGNEQFF
>many|TRBJ1-5|TRBV4-1|.
TGCGCCAGCAGCCAAGTTGGGCAAACCCAGGGGAGTCAGCCCCAGCATTTT
CASSQVGQTQGSQPQHF
>many|TRBJ2-7|TRBV20-1|.
TGCAGTGCTAGAATGCAGGCCAAGTCCTACGAGCAGTACTTC
CSARMQAKSYEQYF
>medium-sized|TRBJ1-5|TRBV10-3|.
TGTGCCATCAGTGAGTCGTGGGGGGGCAATCAGCCCCAGCATTTT
CAISESWGGNQPQHF
>medium-sized|TRBJ2-7|TRBV9|.
TGTGCCAGCAGCCGAGCCCAGGGAGGCGAGCAGTACTTC
CASSRAQGGEQYF
>many|TRBJ1-2|TRBV28|.
TGTGCCACCCGAACTGGGTTTGAGGGTGGCTACACCTTC
CATRTGFEGGYTF
>many|TRBJ1-5|TRBV6-1|.
TGTGCCAGCAACGATTGGGGCGGAACCGATCTTCCCCAGCATTTT
CASNDWGGTDLPQHF
>.|TRBJ2-2|TRBV20-1|.
TGCAGTGTAAGGACAGCGAGGACCGGGGAGCTGTTTTTT
CSVRTARTGELFF
>medium-sized|TRBJ2-5|TRBV7-2|.
TGTGCCAGCAGCTTACCAGGAGGGGGCGCAGAGACCCAGTACTTC
CASSLPGGGAETQYF
>few|TRBJ2-7|TRBV14|.
TGTGCCAGCAGCCAGACGGGACTCCACTACGAGCAGTACTTC
CASSQTGLHYEQYF
>.|TRBJ1-5|TRBV6-1|.
TGTGCCAGCAGTTCCCGGGCCACAGCAACCGATAGCAATCAGCCCCAGCATTTT
CASSSRATATDSNQPQHF
>few|TRBJ2-1|TRBV28|.
TGTGCCAGCAGTTCAAATGAGCAGTTCTTC
CASSSNEQFF
>.|TRBJ1-2|TRBV12-3/TRBV12-4|TRBD1
TGTGCCAGCAGTCCGTCGACAGGGATACTCTATGGCTACACCTTC
CASSPSTGILYGYTF
>medium-sized|TRBJ1-5|TRBV19|.
TGTGCCAGTAGAGGGCGAGGACGTCAGCCCCAGCATTTT
CASRGRGRQPQHF
>many|TRBJ1-1|TRBV12-3/TRBV12-4|.
TGTGCCAGCACCCAACCCCCTATTCGAGCTTTCTTT
CASTQPPIRAFF
>many|TRBJ2-3|TRBV5-1|.
TGCGCCAGCTCCTTGGGTGAAAGCACAGATACGCAGTATTTT
CASSLGESTDTQYF
>few|TRBJ2-5|TRBV7-2|.
TGTGCCAGCAGCTTATGGGAGACCCAGTACTTC
CASSLWETQYF
>many|TRBJ2-2|TRBV25-1|.
TGTGCCAGCAGTTCAGGGGCAGGCGCGAACACCGGGGAGCTGTTTTTT
CASSSGAGANTGELFF
>few|TRBJ2-4|TRBV4-1|.
TGCGCCAGCAGCCTTAACCTAGCCAAAAACATTCAGTACTTC
CASSLNLAKNIQYF
>many|TRBJ1-2|TRBV5-1|TRBD1
TGCGCCAGCAGCTCTGGACAGGGGGCTTATGGCTACACCTTC
CASSSGQGAYGYTF
>few|TRBJ2-6|TRBV10-2|.
TGCGCCAGCAGTGAGTCAACAGGGACTGGTCGCTCTGGGGCCAACGTCCTGACTTTC
CASSESTGTGRSGANVLTF
>medium-sized|TRBJ2-1|TRBV7-6|TRBD2
TGTGCCAGCAGCTTGGGGCTGATAGCGGGGGGGTCCGCTGAGCAGTTCTTC
CASSLGLIAGGSAEQFF